The entry below gives a single T cell receptor (beta chain) sequence along with its context. Its matching antigen is unknown. This sample is part of a study of shared clonotypes between healthy human individuals. Study conclusions and caveats: Clonotype sharing across four donors was observed for around 5% of naive CD4 clonotypes.

In the authors' methods: ImmunoSEQ output held junction-only sequences without quality scores, so filtering differed. Method: immunoSEQ multiplex PCR; TCRdb's copy keeps in-frame clones and lacks some. V and J calls and clone size come straight from that table; D and trimming were deduced from the DNA. The table has some 2,100,000 clones, under 97% seen once. Trimming shortened V by 7 bases and J by 2 bases, and 19 bases separated the two germline ends. The CDR3 sequence is 15 residues long. From germline, CDR1 is SGDLS and CDR2 YYNGEE. The gene calls are TRBV9 and TRBJ2-7; tentatively, D is TRBD1 (5 bases). Sequencing was done on a sample of naive CD4+ T cells sorted from blood. The subset was: CD45RA+ positively selected. The source is a man younger than 35 in good health. CDR3 nucleotide sequence: TGTGCCAGCGGTCCTCATGTTGGGGCTACCTACGAGCAGTACTTC. It yields the protein CASGPHVGATYEQYF.